This T cell receptor beta chain is from a study of T cell responses to AZD1222 COVID-19 vaccine. Findings and limits, study-wide: Clonal diversity was possibly underestimated, and the donors were mostly white British, with more females. Baseline seropositivity occurred in only six AZD1222 recipients. Once two AZD1222 doses were given, Spike-specific TCR breadth and depth went up.

Turning to this clone: Its specificity is unknown.

Some clones are missing from TCRdb's copy, which holds only in-frame ones; the method was immunoSEQ multiplex PCR. The table records about 110,000 clones, about 85% of them present only once. Trimming cost V 2 bases and J 8 bases, with 12 bases left between them. The CDR3 is 13 residues long. Source: peripheral blood, taken on day 0 of AZD1222 vaccination. This chain uses TRBV12-3 or TRBV12-4 with TRBJ1-2; D possibly corresponds to TRBD1 (5 bases). The TCR sequence derives from an adult in good health. The CDR3 is CASSLTGGSGYTF. Written as DNA, the CDR3 is TGTGCCAGCAGTTTAACGGGGGGATCGGGCTACACCTTC.